The present T cell receptor beta chain was sequenced within a study of glioma-infiltrating T cells after dendritic cell vaccination. Time point in this sample: after dendritic cell vaccination, including at tumor progression/relapse. The CDR3 consists of 11 residues. V lost 5 bases, J lost 5 bases, and 3 bases lay in between. CDR1 and CDR2 (germline): SGHAT, FQNNGV. Assay used: immunoSEQ multiplex PCR; TCRdb lists only in-frame clones, some missing. The data show 91,000 or so clones, approximately 84% seen once. This chain connects TRBV11-2 to TRBJ1-4; D is uncertain. Sequenced material: blood, taken after dendritic cell vaccination. This sequence originates from a human donor with glioblastoma. The CDR3 here is CASSQNEKLFF. CDR3 bases: TGTGCCAGCAGCCAAAATGAAAAACTGTTTTTT.